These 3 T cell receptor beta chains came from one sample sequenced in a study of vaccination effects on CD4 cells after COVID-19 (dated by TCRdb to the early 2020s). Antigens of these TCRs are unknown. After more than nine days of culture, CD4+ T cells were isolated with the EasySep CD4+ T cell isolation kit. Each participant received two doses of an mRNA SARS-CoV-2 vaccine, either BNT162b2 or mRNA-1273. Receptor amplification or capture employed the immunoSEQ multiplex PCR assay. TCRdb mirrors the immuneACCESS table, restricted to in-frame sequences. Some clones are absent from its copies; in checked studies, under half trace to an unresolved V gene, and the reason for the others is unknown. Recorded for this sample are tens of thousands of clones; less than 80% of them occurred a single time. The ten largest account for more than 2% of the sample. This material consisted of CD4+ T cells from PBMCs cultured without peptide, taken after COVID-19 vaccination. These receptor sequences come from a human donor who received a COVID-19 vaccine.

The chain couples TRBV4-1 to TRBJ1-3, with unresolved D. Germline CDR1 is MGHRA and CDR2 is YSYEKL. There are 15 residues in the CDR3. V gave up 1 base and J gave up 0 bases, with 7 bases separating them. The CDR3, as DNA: TGCGCCAGCAGCCAAGGGACCACCTCTGGAAACACCATATATTTT. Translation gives CASSQGTTSGNTIYF.

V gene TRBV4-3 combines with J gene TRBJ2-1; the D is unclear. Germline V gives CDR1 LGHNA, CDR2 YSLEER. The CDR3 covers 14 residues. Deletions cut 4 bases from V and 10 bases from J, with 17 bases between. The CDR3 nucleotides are TGCGCCAGCAGCCCCGACCCCAGTTCTAGAGAGCAGTTCTTC. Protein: CASSPDPSSREQFF.

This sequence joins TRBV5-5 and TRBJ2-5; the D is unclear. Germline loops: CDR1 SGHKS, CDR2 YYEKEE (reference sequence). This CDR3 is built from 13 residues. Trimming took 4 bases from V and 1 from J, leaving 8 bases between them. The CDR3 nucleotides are TGTGCCAGCAGCCCCCCAATCCAAGAGACCCAGTACTTC. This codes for CASSPPIQETQYF.